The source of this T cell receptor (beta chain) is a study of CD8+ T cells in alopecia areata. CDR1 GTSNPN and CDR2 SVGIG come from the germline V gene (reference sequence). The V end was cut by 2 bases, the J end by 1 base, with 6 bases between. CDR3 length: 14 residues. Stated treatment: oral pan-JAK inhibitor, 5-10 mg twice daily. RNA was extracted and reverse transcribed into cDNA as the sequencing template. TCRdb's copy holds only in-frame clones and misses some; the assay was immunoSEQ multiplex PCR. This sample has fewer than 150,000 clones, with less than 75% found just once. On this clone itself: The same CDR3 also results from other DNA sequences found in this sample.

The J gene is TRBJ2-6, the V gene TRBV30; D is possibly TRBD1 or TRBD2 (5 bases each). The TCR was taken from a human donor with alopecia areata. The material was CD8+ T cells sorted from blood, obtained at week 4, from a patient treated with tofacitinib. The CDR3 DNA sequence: TGTGCCTGGAGTTGGGGGTCTGGGGCCAACGTCCTGACTTTC. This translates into CAWSWGSGANVLTF.